Below are 16 T cell receptor beta chains sequenced from a single sample in a study of T-cell reconstitution after alpha-beta-depleted transplantation in children. Unique molecular identifiers featured in how the TCRbeta library was prepared. Via MiXCR, TCRdb re-called the PCR reads, giving one row per CDR3 protein. This sample yields 260,000 or so distinct CDR3 sequences, of which around 12% are seen a single time; approximately 2.4% belongs to the top ten. The source material was PBMCs from the stem cell graft donor, sampled from the stem cell graft. The receptors were gathered from a human donor who donated a stem cell graft to a child with acute lymphoblastic leukemia.

There are many counts of this clonotype. J is TRBJ1-5 and V is TRBV6-2 or TRBV6-3; D not resolved. CDR3 length: 14 residues. V lost 2 bases and J lost 7, with 12 bases in between. Germline V gene lookup returns CDR1 MNHEY and CDR2 SVGEGT. The DNA of the CDR3 is TGTGCCAGCAGTTACGTTCTACCCGGCCAGCCCCAGCATTTT. Encoded protein: CASSYVLPGQPQHF.

This clonotype has at least ten counts. The chain couples TRBV20-1 to TRBJ1-6; a possible D gene is TRBD1 (6 bases). The V gene's germline CDR1 is DFQATT and CDR2 SNEGSKA (reference sequence). The V and J ends lost 6 bases and 3 bases respectively, with 21 bases between them. This CDR3 has 17 residues. The CDR3 nucleotides are TGCAGTGCCTCCGACCCACAGGGACCACTCTATAATTCACCCCTCCACTTT. This sequence encodes CSASDPQGPLYNSPLHF.

For this clonotype: With a much larger clone just one base away, this may be a read error. This sequence joins TRBV10-2 and TRBJ1-1; D call uncertain. The germline V and J ends were trimmed by 6 bases and 4 bases, with 12 bases remaining between them. Germline lookup yields CDR1 WSHSY and CDR2 SAAADI. The length of the CDR3 is 13 residues. In DNA form, the CDR3 reads TGCGCCAGCAGAGAGGTGCGGGTCACTGAAGCTTTCTTT. Translated, it gives CASREVRVTEAFF.

This clonotype was counted many times. The V and J genes are TRBV6-5 and TRBJ2-2; D is ambiguous. The V end lost 2 bases, the J end lost 4 bases, and 8 bases lay between the germline ends. This CDR3 has 14 residues. The germline gives CDR1 MNHEY, CDR2 SVGAGI. CDR3 residues: CASSYRGPTGELFF. For the CDR3, the DNA is TGTGCCAGCAGTTACCGCGGACCCACCGGGGAGCTGTTTTTT.

This clonotype was seen many times. V gene TRBV6-2 or TRBV6-3 combines with J gene TRBJ2-1; D remains unclear. V lost 3 bases to trimming and J lost 7 bases, with 16 bases between them. Germline V gene lookup returns CDR1 MNHEY and CDR2 SVGEGT. The CDR3 consists of 15 residues. The CDR3 region has the DNA TGTGCCAGCAGTTATTGGACGGACCTTAGAAATGAGCAGTTCTTC. Residues: CASSYWTDLRNEQFF.

This clonotype was recorded at least ten times. The V and J genes are TRBV11-1 and TRBJ2-7; 12 bases align to TRBD2. CDR3 length equals 21 residues. CDR1 is SGHAT and CDR2 is FQDESV in the germline V gene (reference sequence). J was trimmed by 5 bases and V by 1 base; bases with no gene match: 21. CDR3 in amino acids: CASSLVVAWTSGTRFLDEQYF. CDR3 DNA: TGTGCCAGCAGCTTAGTCGTCGCGTGGACTAGCGGGACCCGATTTCTTGACGAGCAGTACTTC.

This clonotype was counted at least ten times. The genes are TRBV28 and TRBJ1-6, with unresolved D. V gave up 5 bases and J gave up 6 bases, with 14 bases separating them. Germline V lookup: CDR1 MDHEN, CDR2 SYDVKM. CDR3 length: 15 amino acids. CDR3 protein: CASSPRTEANSPLHF. The CDR3 DNA follows: TGTGCCAGCAGTCCCCGGACGGAAGCTAATTCACCCCTCCACTTT.

This clonotype was seen many times. The rearrangement links TRBV12-3 or TRBV12-4 to TRBJ2-7; TRBD1 might be the D (6 bases). V was clipped by 3 bases and J by 4 bases, with 25 bases between them. This CDR3 contains 18 residues. The CDR3 here is CASSLIGWGTRRNYEQYF. DNA of the CDR3: TGTGCCAGCAGTTTGATAGGGTGGGGGACAAGACGAAATTACGAGCAGTACTTC.

This clonotype was counted at least ten times. This sequence joins TRBV20-1 and TRBJ2-7; D ambiguous. The length of the CDR3 is 12 residues. Looked up from germline, CDR1 is DFQATT and CDR2 is SNEGSKA (reference sequence). V was clipped by 6 bases and J by 2 bases, with 11 bases between them. The CDR3 bases are TGCAGTGCCCCGGATTCTACCTACGAGCAGTACTTC. This sequence encodes CSAPDSTYEQYF.

This clonotype was counted at least ten times. V gene TRBV3-1 combines with J gene TRBJ1-5; TRBD1 is a possible D gene (6 bases). CDR1 LGHDT and CDR2 YNNKEL come from the germline V gene (reference sequence). V was trimmed by 4 bases and J by 7 bases, leaving 14 bases between them. The CDR3 spans 14 residues. CDR3 residues: CASSPGVPFQPQHF. The CDR3 DNA follows: TGTGCCAGCAGCCCAGGGGTTCCTTTCCAGCCCCAGCATTTT.

This clonotype appeared many times. The rearrangement links TRBV10-3 to TRBJ2-7, with TRBD2 matching over 8 bases. J was trimmed by 6 bases and V by 0 bases; bases with no gene match: 10. The germline V gene has CDR1 ENHRY and CDR2 SYGVKD. This CDR3 is 16 amino acids long. CDR3 sequence: CAISESFSGRVSEQYF. The CDR3 region has the DNA TGTGCCATCAGTGAGTCGTTCAGCGGGAGAGTAAGCGAGCAGTACTTC.

As for this clonotype: This may stem from a read error, because a much larger clone lies one nucleotide away. The chain combines TRBV6-1 with TRBJ2-6, with D tentatively TRBD2 (5 bases). The length of the CDR3 is 13 residues. Germline-derived CDR1 and CDR2 are MNHNS and SASEGT. CDR3 bases: TGTGCCAGCTCCCTGGTGCGGGCCAACGGCCTGACTTTC. Translation gives CASSLVRANGLTF.

The table lists this clonotype with many counts. As DNA, the CDR3 is TGCAGTGTCCCGAAGGGGGTTTCCTACGAGCAGTACTTC. It encodes CSVPKGVSYEQYF. V and J are TRBV20-1 and TRBJ2-7; tentatively, D is TRBD1 (6 bases). Trimming removed 7 bases at V and 1 base at J, with 14 bases between. This CDR3 region has 13 residues. Germline CDR1 reads DFQATT; CDR2 reads SNEGSKA (reference sequence).

Details on this clonotype: Germline and junction disagree at one end, which may indicate a read error. The V gene is TRBV5-1, the J gene TRBJ2-3; D is uncertain. The CDR3 spans 12 residues. The germline CDR1 and CDR2 sequences are SGHRS and YFSETQ. The CDR3 reads CAGSLEWDTQYF. The CDR3 region has the DNA TGCGCCGGCAGCTTAGAGTGGGATACGCAGTATTTT.

In this sample, this clonotype turned up many times. CDR3 region: CASSSLGRVDTEAFF. The CDR3 DNA reads as TGTGCCAGCAGTTCCCTCGGGAGGGTGGACACTGAAGCTTTCTTT. J is TRBJ1-1 and V is TRBV6-5; D is uncertain. From germline, CDR1 is MNHEY and CDR2 SVGAGI. The CDR3 contains 15 residues. V lost 4 bases and J 3 bases, leaving 15 bases between the germline ends.

Only a few counts were recorded for this clonotype. The V and J genes are TRBV20-1 and TRBJ2-1, with unresolved D. Germline V CDR1 and CDR2: DFQATT, SNEGSKA (reference sequence). V was pared by 0 bases and J by 7 bases, with 10 bases between. The CDR3 sequence is 13 residues long. Here the CDR3 reads CSARDWDLNEQFF. In DNA, the CDR3 is TGCAGTGCTAGAGATTGGGATTTGAATGAGCAGTTCTTC.